The 9 T cell receptor beta chains reported below all come from one sample, sequenced in a study of T-cell reconstitution after alpha-beta-depleted transplantation in children. The TCRbeta library was prepared with unique molecular identifiers. TCRdb re-called the PCR reads with MiXCR, one entry per CDR3 protein. This repertoire shows hundreds of thousands of distinct CDR3 sequences, roughly 15% found once; its top ten account for approximately 5%. The source material was PBMCs, mostly from graft donor cells, sampled 360 days after TCRalphabeta/CD19-depleted stem cell transplant. These receptor sequences come from a male patient younger than 18 who had a stem cell transplant for acute lymphoblastic leukemia, so the T cells may come from the graft donor.

Only a few counts were recorded for this clonotype. The chain joins TRBV4-1 to TRBJ1-5; the match to TRBD1 covers 8 bases. This CDR3 is built from 15 residues. The V gene end was trimmed by 3 bases and the J gene end by 7 bases; junction bases not matched to a gene: 8. Germline CDR1 and CDR2: MGHRA and YSYEKL. The CDR3 nucleotides are TGCGCCAGCAGCCACACAGGGGGGTCGAGGCAGCCCCAGCATTTT. The encoded protein is CASSHTGGSRQPQHF.

Only a few counts were recorded for this clonotype. The chain has TRBV5-1 and TRBJ2-3; D possibly uses TRBD1 or TRBD2 (6 bases each). Germline assignment: CDR1 SGHRS and CDR2 YFSETQ. Trimming took 1 base from V and 1 from J, leaving 13 bases between them. CDR3 length: 16 amino acids. DNA for the CDR3: TGCGCCAGCAGCTTGAACCGGGGGCTTCGCACAGATACGCAGTATTTT. It specifies CASSLNRGLRTDTQYF.

This chain links TRBV24-1 with TRBJ2-1; 16 nucleotides agree with TRBD2. Germline V gene data show CDR1 as KGHDR and CDR2 as SFDVKD. The junction had 7 bases not matched to a gene; V was cut back by 6 bases and J by 3 bases. There are 18 residues in the CDR3. This CDR3 is CATSSGTSGRDVYNEQFF. For the CDR3, the DNA is TGTGCCACCAGTTCCGGGACTAGCGGGAGGGATGTCTACAATGAGCAGTTCTTC.

This clonotype was observed at least ten times. The chain joins TRBV7-9 to TRBJ1-2, with D maybe TRBD1 (6 bases). This CDR3 has 13 residues. In germline, CDR1 is SEHNR, CDR2 FQNEAQ (reference sequence). Trimming cost V 5 bases and J 4 bases, with 11 bases left between them. CDR3 sequence reads: CASSHGTPYGYTF. The CDR3 DNA reads as TGTGCCAGCAGCCACGGGACACCCTATGGCTACACCTTC.

In its sample, this clonotype was seen a few times. This chain uses TRBV5-1 with TRBJ2-7, with D hard to call. CDR1 and CDR2 (germline): SGHRS, YFSETQ. The CDR3 covers 14 residues. The V end lost 0 bases, the J end lost 6 bases, and 13 bases lay between the germline ends. CDR3 bases: TGCGCCAGCAGCTTGGGAGACCCCCCACGCGAGCAGTACTTC. The encoded protein is CASSLGDPPREQYF.

This clonotype has just a few counts. CDR3: CASSAGLGQPQHF. The CDR3 DNA follows: TGTGCCAGCAGCGCAGGGCTAGGTCAGCCCCAGCATTTT. This chain links TRBV7-9 with TRBJ1-5; D possibly corresponds to TRBD1 (5 bases). The CDR3 loop spans 13 amino acids. V was clipped by 5 bases and J by 6 bases, with 11 bases between them. Germline lookup yields CDR1 SEHNR and CDR2 FQNEAQ (reference sequence). Full variable domain (remainder filled in from reference TRBV7-9 and TRBJ1-5): DTGVSQNPRHKITKRGQNVTFRCDPISEHNRLYWYRQTLGQGPEFLTYFQNEAQLEKSRLLSDRFSAERPKGSFSTLEIQRTEQGDSAMYLCASSAGLGQPQHFGDGTRLSIL.

This sequence joins TRBV7-2 and TRBJ2-3; 10 bases agree with TRBD2. The CDR3 has 14 residues. Germline lookup yields CDR1 SGHTA and CDR2 FQGNSA. V lost 5 bases to trimming and J lost 4 bases; unmatched junction nucleotides: 3. This CDR3 reads CASSPSGRSDTQYF. CDR3 sequence (DNA): TGTGCCAGCAGCCCTAGCGGGAGATCAGATACGCAGTATTTT.

The chain recombines TRBV6-2 or TRBV6-3 with TRBJ2-3; no clear D. Germline V CDR1 and CDR2: MNHEY, SVGEGT. The CDR3 extends over 14 amino acids. Trimming cost V 2 bases and J 3 bases, with 9 bases left between them. This chain's CDR3 is CASSYGQFTDTQYF. Here the CDR3 DNA reads TGTGCCAGCAGTTACGGGCAGTTTACAGATACGCAGTATTTT.

The chain has TRBV10-3 and TRBJ2-7; tentative D call: TRBD2 (5 bases). This CDR3 comprises 16 residues. CDR1 ENHRY and CDR2 SYGVKD come from the germline V gene. V was cut by 4 bases and J by 0 bases, with 16 bases left in between. The CDR3 here is CAISAGSNLLSYEQYF. CDR3 nucleotides: TGTGCCATCAGTGCGGGGTCGAACCTCCTCTCCTACGAGCAGTACTTC.